Below, one T cell receptor beta chain is given with its context. Cohort placement rested on clinical history that participants reported themselves. The data originate from a study of blood T cell repertoires in COVID-19. About the research overall: The study drew acute and convalescent COVID-19 samples from the United States, Italy and Spain.

The CDR3 runs to 16 residues. CDR1 and CDR2 (germline): SGHAT, FQNNGV. The junction had 9 bases not matched to a gene; V was cut back by 2 bases and J by 4 bases. Original handling: Estimation of nucleated cell counts relied on the amplification of reference gene primers. Sequenced by immunoSEQ multiplex PCR; TCRdb stores in-frame clones only, minus some. That table gives V, J and clone size, and the DNA gave D and trimming. Here the sample spans some 70,000 clones, roughly 91% being singletons. The receptor was derived from a woman between 40 and 55 years old who had recovered from COVID-19. The chain links TRBV11-2 to TRBJ1-1; the match to TRBD1 covers 8 bases. What was sequenced was PBMCs or T cells enriched from blood (not recorded which). The DNA for the CDR3 is TGTGCCAGCAGCTTATATCAGGGGGCGCGGAGCACTGAAGCTTTCTTT. Translated: CASSLYQGARSTEAFF.